This TCR beta chain comes out of a study of T cell responses to AZD1222 COVID-19 vaccine. Regarding the study as a whole: Sampling that yielded the repertoires occurred only after the peak T cell response. Females made up more of the donors, who were largely white British, and clonal diversity may have come out too low.

The protocol was immunoSEQ multiplex PCR, while the TCRdb copy is restricted to in-frame clones and leaves out a portion. The data contain under 200,000 clones, 85% to 95% of them seen just once; the ten biggest clones take up approximately 1.5%. About this clone: The antigen remains unidentified.

The sample consisted of peripheral blood, taken on day 0 of AZD1222 vaccination. This receptor was obtained from an adult in good health.

The CDR3 DNA is TGTGCCAGCAGCGTTACGGGGGCCACTGAAGCTTTCTTT. Translation: CASSVTGATEAFF. The gene calls are TRBV9 and TRBJ1-1; D is possibly TRBD1 (6 bases). This CDR3 comprises 13 residues. From germline, CDR1 is SGDLS and CDR2 YYNGEE. V shed 2 bases and J shed 4 bases, with 9 bases lying between them.